Listed here is a single T cell receptor (beta chain). V lost 1 base, J lost 4 bases, and 6 bases stayed unmatched. Germline CDR1 is SGHNT and CDR2 is YENEEA. There are 16 residues in the CDR3. This specimen comes from a study of blood T cell repertoires in COVID-19. The method was immunoSEQ multiplex PCR; TCRdb's version includes in-frame clones alone and lacks a portion of them. The sample comprises about 150,000 clones, approximately 90% of which are singletons, and about 1.5% rests with the top ten. Sequenced material: peripheral blood. This chain uses TRBV11-3 with TRBJ2-2; 7 nucleotides match TRBD1. The source is a human donor in a cohort sampled during active COVID-19. This chain's CDR3 is CASSLGQGFGTGELFF. The CDR3 DNA follows: TGTGCCAGCAGCTTAGGACAGGGTTTCGGCACCGGGGAGCTGTTTTTT.